This TCR beta chain was captured in a study of T cell repertoires in cytomegalovirus infection. As for the study in general: Evidence of both CMV infection and a matching HLA type came from public TCR beta signatures. Findings of the study overall: What dominated the ex vivo response were HLA-C-restricted CMV-specific TCR beta clonotypes. People with CMV and the relevant HLA were identified by cumulative public TCR beta family frequency.

TCRdb reprocessed the reads with MiXCR, giving one entry per CDR3 protein. The table lists roughly 500,000 distinct CDR3 sequences, approximately 10% of them singletons. Remarks on this clonotype: Its antigen is unknown.

The germline V gene has CDR1 ENHRY and CDR2 SYGVKD. Losses at the gene ends were 0 bases for V and 5 bases for J; bases not matched to a gene: 3. The CDR3 is 14 residues long. Input material: PBMCs. The genes are TRBV10-3 and TRBJ1-2; TRBD1 agrees at 7 bases. The receptor was derived from a human donor in good health (CMV status not recorded). Some clones in this sample may be carry-over from other donors' samples. CDR3 sequence reads: CAISESGGWYGYTF. CDR3 nucleotides: TGTGCCATCAGTGAGTCAGGGGGCTGGTATGGCTACACCTTC.